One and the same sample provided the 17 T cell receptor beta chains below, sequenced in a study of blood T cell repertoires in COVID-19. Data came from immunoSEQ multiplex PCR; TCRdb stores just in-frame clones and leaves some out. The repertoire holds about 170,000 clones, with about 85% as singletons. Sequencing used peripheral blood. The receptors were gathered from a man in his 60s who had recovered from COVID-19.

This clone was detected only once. In DNA form, the CDR3 reads TGCGCCAGCAGCCAAGGGGGGGGAGGCTATGGCTACACCTTC. Amino acid sequence: CASSQGGGGYGYTF. This chain uses TRBV4-1 with TRBJ1-2, with D possibly TRBD1 on 5 matching bases. V gave up 1 base and J gave up 4 bases, with 10 bases separating them. The CDR3 length is 14 residues. From germline, CDR1 is MGHRA and CDR2 YSYEKL.

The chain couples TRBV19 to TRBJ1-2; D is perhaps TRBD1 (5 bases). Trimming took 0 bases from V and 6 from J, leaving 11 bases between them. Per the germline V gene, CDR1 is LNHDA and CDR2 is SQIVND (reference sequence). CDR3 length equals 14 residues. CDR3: CASSIDPGNHGYTF. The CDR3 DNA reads TGTGCCAGTAGTATAGACCCAGGGAACCATGGCTACACCTTC.

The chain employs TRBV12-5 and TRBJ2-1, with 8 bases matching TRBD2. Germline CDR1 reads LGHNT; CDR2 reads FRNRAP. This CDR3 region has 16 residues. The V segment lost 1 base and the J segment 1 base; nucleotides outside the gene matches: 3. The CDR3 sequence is CASGLDSGVSYNEQFF. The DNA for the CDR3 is TGTGCTAGTGGTTTGGATAGCGGGGTTTCCTACAATGAGCAGTTCTTC.

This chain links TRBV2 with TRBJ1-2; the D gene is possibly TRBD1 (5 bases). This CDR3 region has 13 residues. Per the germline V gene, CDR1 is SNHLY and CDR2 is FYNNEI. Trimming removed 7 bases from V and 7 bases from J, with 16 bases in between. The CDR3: CASNSRVRGGYTF. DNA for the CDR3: TGTGCCAGCAACTCCAGGGTTCGAGGTGGCTACACCTTC. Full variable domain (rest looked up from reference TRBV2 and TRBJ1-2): EPEVTQTPSHQVTQMGQEVILRCVPISNHLYFYWYRQILGQKVEFLVSFYNNEISEKSEIFDDQFSVERPDGSNFTLKIRSTKLEDSAMYFCASNSRVRGGYTFGSGTRLTVV.

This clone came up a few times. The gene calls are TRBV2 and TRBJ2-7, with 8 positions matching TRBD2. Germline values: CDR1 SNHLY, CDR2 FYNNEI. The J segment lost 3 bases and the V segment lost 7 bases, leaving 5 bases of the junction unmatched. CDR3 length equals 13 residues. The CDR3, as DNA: TGTGCCAGCATCCCGGGACTAGTCTACGAGCAGTACTTC. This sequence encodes CASIPGLVYEQYF.

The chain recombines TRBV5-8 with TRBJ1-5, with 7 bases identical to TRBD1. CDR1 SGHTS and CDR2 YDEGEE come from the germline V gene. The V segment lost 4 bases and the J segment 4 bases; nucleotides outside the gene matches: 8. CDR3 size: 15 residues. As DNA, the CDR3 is TGTGCCAGCAGCCTCGGACAGGCGCCTAATCAGCCCCAGCATTTT. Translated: CASSLGQAPNQPQHF.

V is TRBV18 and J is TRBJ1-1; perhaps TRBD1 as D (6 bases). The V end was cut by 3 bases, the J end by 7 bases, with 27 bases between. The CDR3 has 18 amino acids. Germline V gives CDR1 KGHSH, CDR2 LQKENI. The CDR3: CASSPAMEGGSLSSEAFF. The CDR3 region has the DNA TGTGCCAGCTCACCCGCCATGGAGGGGGGGAGCTTATCGAGTGAAGCTTTCTTT.

The CDR3 is CASSMSPGQRAIEAFF. CDR3 sequence (DNA): TGTGCCAGTAGTATGAGCCCCGGTCAGCGGGCAATTGAAGCTTTCTTT. The chain combines TRBV19 with TRBJ1-1; D unclear. The CDR3 is 16 residues long. Germline CDR1 and CDR2: LNHDA and SQIVND (reference sequence). V lost 3 bases to trimming and J lost 7 bases, with 21 bases between them. The full variable domain, in which reference TRBV19 and TRBJ1-1 provide the parts outside the CDR3, is DGGITQSPKYLFRKEGQNVTLSCEQNLNHDAMYWYRQDPGQGLRLIYYSQIVNDFQKGDIAEGYSVSREKKESFPLTVTSAQKNPTAFYLCASSMSPGQRAIEAFFGQGTRLTVV.

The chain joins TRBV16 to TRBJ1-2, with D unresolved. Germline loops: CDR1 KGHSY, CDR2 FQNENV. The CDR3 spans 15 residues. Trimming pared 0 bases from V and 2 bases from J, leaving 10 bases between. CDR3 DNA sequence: TGTGCCAGCAGCCAATCGAGGGAGTCCAACTATGGCTACACCTTC. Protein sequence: CASSQSRESNYGYTF.

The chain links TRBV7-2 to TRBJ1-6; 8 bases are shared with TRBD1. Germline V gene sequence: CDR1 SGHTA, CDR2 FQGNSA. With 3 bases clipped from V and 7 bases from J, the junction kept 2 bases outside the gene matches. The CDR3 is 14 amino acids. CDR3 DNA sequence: TGTGCCAGCAGCTTGAACAGGGGGAATTCACCCCTCCACTTT. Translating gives CASSLNRGNSPLHF.

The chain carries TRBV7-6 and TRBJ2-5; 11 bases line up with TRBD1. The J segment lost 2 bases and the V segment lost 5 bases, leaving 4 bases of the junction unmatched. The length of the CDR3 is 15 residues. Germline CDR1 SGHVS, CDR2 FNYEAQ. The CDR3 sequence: CASSPGTGGQETQYF. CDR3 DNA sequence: TGTGCCAGCAGCCCCGGGACAGGGGGACAAGAGACCCAGTACTTC. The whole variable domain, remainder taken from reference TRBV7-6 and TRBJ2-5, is GAGVSQSPRYKVTKRGQDVALRCDPISGHVSLYWYRQALGQGPEFLTYFNYEAQQDKSGLPNDRFSAERPEGSISTLTIQRTEQRDSAMYRCASSPGTGGQETQYFGPGTRLLVL.

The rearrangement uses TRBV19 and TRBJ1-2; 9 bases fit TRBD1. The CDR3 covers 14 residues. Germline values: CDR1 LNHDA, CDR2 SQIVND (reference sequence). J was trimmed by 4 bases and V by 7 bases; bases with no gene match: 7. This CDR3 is CASKGDRGIYGYTF. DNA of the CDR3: TGTGCCAGTAAGGGCGACAGGGGGATCTATGGCTACACCTTC.

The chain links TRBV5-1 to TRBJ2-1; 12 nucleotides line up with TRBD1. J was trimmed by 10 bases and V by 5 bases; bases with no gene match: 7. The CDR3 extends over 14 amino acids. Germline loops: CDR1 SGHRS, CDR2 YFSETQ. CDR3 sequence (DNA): TGCGCCAGCAGTGCCGGGACAGGGGGCTTGGAGCAGTTCTTC. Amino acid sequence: CASSAGTGGLEQFF.

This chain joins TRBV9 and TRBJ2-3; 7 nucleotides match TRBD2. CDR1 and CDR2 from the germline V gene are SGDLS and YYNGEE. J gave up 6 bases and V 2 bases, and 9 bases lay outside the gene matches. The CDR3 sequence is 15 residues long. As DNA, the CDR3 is TGTGCCAGCAGCGTGGTGGGGGGAGGGATTGATACGCAGTATTTT. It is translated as CASSVVGGGIDTQYF.

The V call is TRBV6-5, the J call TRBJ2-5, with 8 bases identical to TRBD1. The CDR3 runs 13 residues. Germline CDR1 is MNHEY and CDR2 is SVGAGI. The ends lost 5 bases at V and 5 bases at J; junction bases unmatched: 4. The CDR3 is CASSRTGWETQYF. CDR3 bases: TGTGCCAGCAGTAGGACAGGGTGGGAGACCCAGTACTTC.

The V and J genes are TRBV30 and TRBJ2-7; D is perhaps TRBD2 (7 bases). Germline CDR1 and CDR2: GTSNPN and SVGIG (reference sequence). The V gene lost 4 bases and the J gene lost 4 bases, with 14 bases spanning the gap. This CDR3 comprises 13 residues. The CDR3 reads CAWTRGGRYEQYF. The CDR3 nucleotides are TGTGCCTGGACCAGGGGAGGGAGGTACGAGCAGTACTTC.

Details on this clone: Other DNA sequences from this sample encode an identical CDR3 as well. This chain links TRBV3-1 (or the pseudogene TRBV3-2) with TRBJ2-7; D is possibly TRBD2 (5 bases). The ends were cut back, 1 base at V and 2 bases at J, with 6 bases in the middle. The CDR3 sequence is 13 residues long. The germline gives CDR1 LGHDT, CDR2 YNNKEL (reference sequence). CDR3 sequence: CASSQGGAYEQYF. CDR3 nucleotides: TGTGCCAGCAGCCAAGGGGGAGCCTACGAGCAGTACTTC.